What follows is one T cell receptor beta chain and its context. Per the original methods: Reference gene primers were amplified, and this amplification served to estimate nucleated cell counts. Only in-frame clones appear in the TCRdb table, and some are missing; sequencing was by immunoSEQ multiplex PCR. The D gene and trimming were derived from the DNA, and the V and J assignments and clone size from that table. This table holds fewer than 150,000 clones, more than 70% found once. This sample is drawn from a study of blood T cell repertoires in COVID-19. Study details: Material from acute and convalescent COVID-19 was sourced from the United States, Italy and Spain. The analysed material was cDNA or gDNA that came from T cells, B-cell-depleted T cells, or PBMCs.

This CDR3 contains 14 residues. Germline V CDR1 and CDR2: SGHRS, YFSETQ. V gave up 4 bases and J gave up 3 bases, with 14 bases separating them. This chain uses TRBV5-1 with TRBJ2-7; D might be TRBD1 (6 bases). The TCR originated in a woman in her seventies who had recovered from COVID-19. Sequenced input: peripheral blood. CDR3 residues: CASSEDSIFYEQYF. The CDR3 bases are TGCGCCAGCAGCGAGGACAGTATCTTCTACGAGCAGTACTTC.